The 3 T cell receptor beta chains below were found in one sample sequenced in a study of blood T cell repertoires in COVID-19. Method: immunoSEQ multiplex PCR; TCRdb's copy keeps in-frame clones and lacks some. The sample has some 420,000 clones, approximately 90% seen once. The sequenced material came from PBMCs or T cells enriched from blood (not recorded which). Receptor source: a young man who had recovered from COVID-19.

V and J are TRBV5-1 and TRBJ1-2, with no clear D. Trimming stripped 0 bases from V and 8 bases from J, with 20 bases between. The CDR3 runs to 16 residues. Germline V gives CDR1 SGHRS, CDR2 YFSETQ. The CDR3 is CASSLDLGGPPPGYTF. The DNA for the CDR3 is TGCGCCAGCAGCTTGGATTTAGGAGGCCCTCCGCCGGGCTACACCTTC.

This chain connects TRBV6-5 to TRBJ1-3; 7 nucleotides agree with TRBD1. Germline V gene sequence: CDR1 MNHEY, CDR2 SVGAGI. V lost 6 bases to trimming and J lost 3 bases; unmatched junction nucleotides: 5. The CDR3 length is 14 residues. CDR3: CASRQQGSGNTIYF. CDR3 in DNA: TGTGCCAGCAGACAACAGGGGAGTGGAAACACCATATATTTT.

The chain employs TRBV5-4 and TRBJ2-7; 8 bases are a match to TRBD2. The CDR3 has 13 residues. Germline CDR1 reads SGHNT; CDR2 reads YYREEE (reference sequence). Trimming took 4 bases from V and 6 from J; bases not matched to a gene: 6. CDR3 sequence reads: CASSRSGSPEQYF. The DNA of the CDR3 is TGTGCCAGCAGCCGAAGCGGGAGCCCCGAGCAGTACTTC.